The table lists the clone carrying this TCR beta chain with a few counts. Germline-derived CDR1 and CDR2 are SGHNT and YENEEA. CDR3 length: 13 amino acids. The V end lost 4 bases, the J end lost 6 bases, and 10 bases lay between the germline ends. Produced via immunoSEQ multiplex PCR; TCRdb's table is partial and in-frame only. The sample contains 120,000 or so clones, around 83% of which appear only once. The data stem from a study of blood T cell repertoires in COVID-19. Study context: Donors in the United States, Italy and Spain gave samples during acute or convalescent COVID-19. T cells, B-cell-depleted T cells, or PBMCs supplied cDNA or gDNA.

The chain combines TRBV11-3 with TRBJ2-1; D might be TRBD1 (6 bases). The sequence came from an elderly man with active or convalescent COVID-19. Input material: peripheral blood. The CDR3 DNA reads as TGTGCCAGCAGCTCCCCAGGGGCCAATGAGCAGTTCTTC. The encoded protein is CASSSPGANEQFF.